Given below is one T cell receptor (beta chain) in context. The target antigen is unknown. The entry originates in a study of CD8 T cells in ankylosing spondylitis. Overall study results and limits: Disease-linked clones were found to be CD8+ and relatively rare in peripheral blood. In reactive arthritis synovial fluid and blood, some motif variants had been reported before. Disease-associated clones were reportedly significantly overrepresented in matched ankylosing spondylitis synovial fluid.

CDR1 and CDR2 from the germline V gene are SNHLY and FYNNEI. V lost 5 bases and J lost 0; bases outside the gene matches: 5. This CDR3 spans 15 amino acids. Researchers built TCR beta libraries using quantitative 5'-RACE with molecular barcodes. TCRdb passed the 5' RACE reads through MiXCR, listing each CDR3 protein once. The repertoire holds 36,000 or so distinct CDR3 sequences, with roughly 9.6% as singletons. The chain couples TRBV2 to TRBJ2-7; 9 bases are a match to TRBD1. The sequencing sample was made of synovial fluid, either unsorted or a sorted T cell fraction (not recorded which). This receptor was identified in a male donor with ankylosing spondylitis. The CDR3 is CASSSDRGSSYEQYF. For the CDR3, the DNA is TGTGCCAGCAGTTCCGACAGGGGGAGCTCCTACGAGCAGTACTTC.